A single sample gave rise to the 3 T cell receptor beta chains below, sequenced in a study of HIV-infected patients and healthy controls. The repertoire came from unfractionated whole blood and reflected all unsorted peripheral T cells. About 500 ng RNA was reverse transcribed with alpha and beta constant-region primers. Using multiplexing indices, alpha and beta chain libraries were generated apart by chain-specific third strand synthesis. TCRdb redid the calling of the 5' RACE reads with MiXCR, one entry per CDR3 protein. In the table there are about 9,600 distinct CDR3 sequences, less than 9.5% of which are singletons. The sequencing here drew on blood, taken before antiretroviral therapy. These TCRs come from an adult with HIV infection.

This clonotype was seen repeatedly, ten times or more. This chain connects TRBV5-4 to TRBJ2-5, with D possibly being TRBD1 (6 bases). V was pared by 4 bases and J by 5 bases, with 15 bases between. The CDR3 is 14 residues long. Germline CDR1 SGHNT, CDR2 YYREEE (reference sequence). The CDR3 coding sequence is TGTGCCAGCAGCGCTGCGCAGGGGTGGGAGACCCAGTACTTC. As protein: CASSAAQGWETQYF.

This clonotype was observed at least ten times. The chain recombines TRBV27 with TRBJ1-1; D gene ambiguous. This CDR3 has 14 amino acids. Trimming pared 3 bases from V and 1 base from J, leaving 9 bases between. Looked up from germline, CDR1 is MNHEY and CDR2 is SMNVEV (reference sequence). The CDR3 sequence: CASSFEPGNTEAFF. DNA for the CDR3: TGTGCCAGCAGTTTTGAACCAGGGAACACTGAAGCTTTCTTT.

Many counts were recorded for this clonotype. The rearrangement joins TRBV9 to TRBJ2-3, with TRBD2 identical over 9 bases. The germline V gene has CDR1 SGDLS and CDR2 YYNGEE. The V and J ends lost 2 bases and 4 bases, in that order; junction bases with no gene match: 5. The CDR3 has 15 residues. CDR3 in amino acids: CASSVGGGAPDTQYF. The DNA for the CDR3 is TGTGCCAGCAGCGTGGGCGGGGGGGCCCCAGATACGCAGTATTTT.